Included here is one TCR beta chain sequence, with context. This clonotype was found a few times. No antigen is known for it. There are no base qualities to consult, and no much larger clone falls within one base. The data were obtained in a study of T-cell memory formation after mild COVID-19 (dated by TCRdb to about 2021). About the full investigation: TCR sequence clusters from the two donors were largely donor specific. In a couple of donors, T-cell clones that expanded and contracted after mild COVID-19 were followed by sequencing TCRalpha and TCRbeta repertoires longitudinally. The cohort was made up of two young adult volunteers, one female and one male, who were previously healthy. Broader findings and caveats from the paper: The study covered only a couple of mild cases, and larger cohorts including severe cases with pre-infection samples were considered necessary. Clones that contracted from day 15 to 85 showed balanced CD4/CD8 phenotypes, whereas a second wave of clones that expanded from day 15 to 37 leaned towards CD4+. Some responding clones were detected in pre-infection memory, which suggested that pre-existing cross-reactive memory T cells had joined the SARS-CoV-2 response. SARS-CoV-2 specificity of the second-wave clones peaking on day 37 was not confirmed. Contracting CD4+ clones were located mainly in the CM and EM memory subsets, whereas CD8+ clones were found to be enriched in EMRA.

From its cysteine to its phenylalanine, the CDR3 spans 15 amino acids. CDR3 DNA only is kept here, 45 bases in frame from base 1. Trimming takes 3 bases from V and 5 bases from J, and the germline ends sit 16 bases apart. The germline V gene supplies CDR1 SGDLS and CDR2 YYNGEE. The instrument given in TCRdb is Illumina NovaSeq 6000. cDNA libraries for TCRalpha and TCRbeta were prepared by 5'RACE using constant-segment primers, with sample barcodes and unique molecular identifiers added. Trizol reagent was used to extract RNA from every sample. Library amplification was performed in two PCR steps, and a second sample barcode and Illumina TruSeq adapters were introduced in the second step. The libraries were sequenced on an Illumina NovaSeq using 2 x 150 bp paired-end reads. The published analysis was carried out like this. Demultiplexing of reads and collapsing into UMI-guided consensus sequences were performed with migec v1.2.7. With mixcr v2.1.11, UMI consensuses were aligned to TRA and TRB V and J templates and assembled into clonotypes. Clonotypes were classified as expanded or contracted when called significant by both edgeR and NoisET, with noise models trained on biological replicates. For edgeR calls, the cutoffs were a false discovery rate-adjusted p below 0.01 and a log2 fold-change threshold of 1. As an exploratory analysis of dynamics, max-normalized trajectories of the 1000 most abundant clonotypes were examined with PCA combined with hierarchical clustering. Separately sequenced CD4+ and CD8+ repertoires were used to assign a CD4 or CD8 phenotype to each responding clone. TCRdb trimmed public reads at Q25 via fastp, called clones via MiXCR and kept in-frame beta chains. One record per CDR3 amino acid sequence lists the most common genes and DNA. The V and J calls and clone size come from TCRdb's table, not from the authors' own analysis. The sample table lists about 260,000 distinct CDR3 sequences, roughly 8.2% of them with a count of one. About 20% of the sample is held by the ten biggest clonotypes.

Ficoll-Paque density gradient centrifugation was used to isolate PBMCs. The specimen sequenced was PBMCs or a T cell subset sorted from them (not recorded which). This clonotype originated in a man aged 18-30 years who had mild COVID-19 (a few samples of this study predate the infection). The sample titles of this study are shuffled in the database, so cell type and time point are left out; the donor was told from shared clones. The chain is encoded by TRBV9 joined to TRBJ2-3; D gene: possibly TRBD2, on 5 matching bases. The CDR3 sequence is CASSAEGLAIDTQYF. Here is the DNA: TGTGCCAGCAGCGCCGAGGGCCTAGCAATAGATACGCAGTATTTT.